This T cell receptor beta chain was recorded in a study of blood T cells in healthy people across ages. Peripheral blood samples of roughly 9.8 milliliters were drawn from each donor. The germline gives CDR1 SNHLY, CDR2 FYNNEI. The CDR3 has 11 residues. Trimming took 6 bases from V and 11 from J, leaving 13 bases between them. The use of a sample-barcoded 5' primer and a J-beta primer mix characterized a second PCR of about 7 to 12 cycles. In TCRdb, the 5' RACE reads were re-called with MiXCR into one record per CDR3 protein. This table holds approximately 770,000 distinct CDR3 sequences, 58% found once.

The receptor's source is a man younger than 40 in good health. What was sequenced was blood. V and J are TRBV2 and TRBJ1-1, with a possible D match to TRBD1 (5 bases). The CDR3, as DNA: TGTGCCAGCAGGGACACCGATAGGGCTTTCTTT. Translation gives CASRDTDRAFF.